Listed here is a single TCR beta chain. The data originate from a study of blood T cell repertoires in COVID-19. Across the study: The samples span acute and convalescent COVID-19 from the United States, Italy and Spain. In each case, the material was cDNA or gDNA derived from T cells, B-cell-depleted T cells, or PBMCs.

This CDR3 contains 15 residues. The germline V and J ends were trimmed by 1 base and 1 base, with 8 bases remaining between them. Germline V lookup: CDR1 SEHNR, CDR2 FQNEAQ (reference sequence). Under the authors' procedure: Reference gene primer amplification yielded estimated nucleated cell counts. Assay: immunoSEQ multiplex PCR; the TCRdb copy retains only in-frame clones and omits some. That table is the source of V, J and clone size, and D and trimming were worked out from the DNA. The data contain 180,000 or so clones, 80% to 90% of them seen just once; the ten biggest clones take up roughly 8%.

Sample: peripheral blood. The chain links TRBV7-9 to TRBJ1-5; D call uncertain. The receptor's source is a man aged 55 to 70 with acute or convalescent COVID-19. CDR3 region: CASSLGASSNQPQHF. The CDR3 region has the DNA TGTGCCAGCAGCTTAGGGGCCTCGAGCAATCAGCCCCAGCATTTT.